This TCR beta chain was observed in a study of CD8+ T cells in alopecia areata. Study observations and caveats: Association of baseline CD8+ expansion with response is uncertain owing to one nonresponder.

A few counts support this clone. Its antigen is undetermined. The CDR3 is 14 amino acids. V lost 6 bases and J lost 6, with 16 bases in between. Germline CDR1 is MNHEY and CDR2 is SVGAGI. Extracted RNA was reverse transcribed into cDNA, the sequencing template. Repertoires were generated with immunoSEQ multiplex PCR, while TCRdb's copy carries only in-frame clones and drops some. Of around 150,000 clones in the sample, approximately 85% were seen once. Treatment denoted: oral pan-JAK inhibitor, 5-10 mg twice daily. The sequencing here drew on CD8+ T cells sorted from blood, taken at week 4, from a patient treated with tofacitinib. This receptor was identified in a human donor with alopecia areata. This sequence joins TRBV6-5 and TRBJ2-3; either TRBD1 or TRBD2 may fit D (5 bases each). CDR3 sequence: CASRTGRSLDTQYF. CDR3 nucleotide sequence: TGTGCCAGCAGGACGGGACGTAGCCTGGATACGCAGTATTTT.